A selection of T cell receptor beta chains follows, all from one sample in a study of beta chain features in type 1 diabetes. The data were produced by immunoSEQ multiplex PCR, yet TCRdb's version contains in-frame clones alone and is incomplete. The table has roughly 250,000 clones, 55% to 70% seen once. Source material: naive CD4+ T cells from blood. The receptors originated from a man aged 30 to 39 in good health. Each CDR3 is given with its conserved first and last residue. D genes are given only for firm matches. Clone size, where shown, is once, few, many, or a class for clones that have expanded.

CDR3 protein: CASSQGLEQGTQYF
CDR3 DNA: TGTGCCAGCAGCCAAGGGTTGGAACAAGGGACCCAGTACTTC
V gene: TRBV4-2
CDR3 length: 14
clone size: -
J gene: TRBJ2-5
D gene: -

CDR3 protein: CASSTPLNTEAFF
CDR3 DNA: TGTGCCAGCAGTACACCGTTGAACACTGAAGCTTTCTTT
V gene: TRBV6-6
CDR3 length: 13
clone size: once
J gene: TRBJ1-1
D gene: -

CDR3 protein: CASSFGHITGAPNEKLFF
CDR3 DNA: TGCGCCAGCAGCTTCGGGCACATCACAGGGGCACCTAATGAAAAACTGTTTTTT
V gene: TRBV5-1
CDR3 length: 18
clone size: -
J gene: TRBJ1-4
D gene: TRBD1

CDR3 protein: CASSAGGSYNEQFF
CDR3 DNA: TGTGCCAGCAGCGCGGGAGGGTCCTACAATGAGCAGTTCTTC
V gene: TRBV9
CDR3 length: 14
clone size: -
J gene: TRBJ2-1
D gene: TRBD2

CDR3 protein: CASSYSINTEAFF
CDR3 DNA: TGTGCCAGCAGTTACTCGATAAACACTGAAGCTTTCTTT
V gene: TRBV6-5
CDR3 length: 13
clone size: once
J gene: TRBJ1-1
D gene: -

CDR3 protein: CAWSVGHQETQYF
CDR3 DNA: TGTGCCTGGAGTGTGGGCCACCAAGAGACCCAGTACTTC
V gene: TRBV30
CDR3 length: 13
clone size: -
J gene: TRBJ2-5
D gene: -

CDR3 protein: CASSLGTSTDTQYF
CDR3 DNA: TGTGCCAGCAGCTTGGGAACTAGCACAGATACGCAGTATTTT
V gene: TRBV5-4
CDR3 length: 14
clone size: -
J gene: TRBJ2-3
D gene: -

CDR3 protein: CASSQDRKETQYF
CDR3 DNA: TGTGCCAGCAGCCAAGATCGTAAAGAGACCCAGTACTTC
V gene: TRBV4-2
CDR3 length: 13
clone size: -
J gene: TRBJ2-5
D gene: -

CDR3 protein: CATSRTGLSAGANVLTF
CDR3 DNA: TGTGCCACCAGTCGGACAGGGCTTTCGGCTGGGGCCAACGTCCTGACTTTC
V gene: TRBV15
CDR3 length: 17
clone size: -
J gene: TRBJ2-6
D gene: TRBD1

CDR3 protein: CASEGAAGKGEQFF
CDR3 DNA: TGTGCCAGCGAAGGGGCAGCGGGAAAGGGCGAGCAGTTCTTC
V gene: TRBV13
CDR3 length: 14
clone size: -
J gene: TRBJ2-1
D gene: TRBD2

CDR3 protein: CSVEGGGEQYF
CDR3 DNA: TGCAGCGTTGAGGGGGGAGGCGAGCAGTACTTC
V gene: TRBV29-1
CDR3 length: 11
clone size: -
J gene: TRBJ2-7
D gene: -

CDR3 protein: CASSDQYQETQYF
CDR3 DNA: TGTGCCAGCTCTGATCAGTACCAAGAGACCCAGTACTTC
V gene: TRBV18
CDR3 length: 13
clone size: few
J gene: TRBJ2-5
D gene: -

CDR3 protein: CASSLAPLYEQFF
CDR3 DNA: TGTGCCAGCAGCTTAGCCCCTCTCTATGAGCAGTTCTTC
V gene: TRBV7-9
CDR3 length: 13
clone size: few
J gene: TRBJ2-1
D gene: -

CDR3 protein: CSVRGRLNTEAFF
CDR3 DNA: TGCAGCGTGAGGGGCAGGTTGAACACTGAAGCTTTCTTT
V gene: TRBV29-1
CDR3 length: 13
clone size: once
J gene: TRBJ1-1
D gene: -

CDR3 protein: CASSLGQSNTEAFF
CDR3 DNA: TGTGCCAGCAGCCTGGGACAGTCGAACACTGAAGCTTTCTTT
V gene: TRBV7-9
CDR3 length: 14
clone size: -
J gene: TRBJ1-1
D gene: TRBD1

CDR3 protein: CASSEALKQHNEQFF
CDR3 DNA: TGTGCCAGCAGTGAAGCGCTTAAACAGCACAATGAGCAGTTCTTC
V gene: TRBV2
CDR3 length: 15
clone size: -
J gene: TRBJ2-1
D gene: -

CDR3 protein: CASSLGRGGYNEQFF
CDR3 DNA: TGTGCCAGCAGCTTAGGACGGGGAGGGTACAATGAGCAGTTCTTC
V gene: TRBV7-2
CDR3 length: 15
clone size: -
J gene: TRBJ2-1
D gene: TRBD2

CDR3 protein: CSVVRQGASNTGELFF
CDR3 DNA: TGCAGCGTTGTACGACAGGGGGCGAGTAACACCGGGGAGCTGTTTTTT
V gene: TRBV29-1
CDR3 length: 16
clone size: -
J gene: TRBJ2-2
D gene: TRBD1

CDR3 protein: CASSASGNQNIQYF
CDR3 DNA: TGTGCCAGCAGCGCCTCCGGGAACCAAAACATTCAGTACTTC
V gene: TRBV9
CDR3 length: 14
clone size: once
J gene: TRBJ2-4
D gene: -

CDR3 protein: CSVVGAQETQYF
CDR3 DNA: TGCAGCGTTGTCGGGGCCCAGGAGACCCAGTACTTC
V gene: TRBV29-1
CDR3 length: 12
clone size: few
J gene: TRBJ2-5
D gene: -

CDR3 protein: CASSRGGSSYEQYF
CDR3 DNA: TGTGCCAGCAGTCGAGGGGGCAGCTCCTACGAGCAGTACTTC
V gene: TRBV28
CDR3 length: 14
clone size: -
J gene: TRBJ2-7
D gene: TRBD1

CDR3 protein: CASRSGQSTDTQYF
CDR3 DNA: TGCGCCAGCAGGTCGGGACAGTCCACAGATACGCAGTATTTT
V gene: TRBV5-1
CDR3 length: 14
clone size: -
J gene: TRBJ2-3
D gene: TRBD1

CDR3 protein: CSVRAGGNEQYF
CDR3 DNA: TGCAGCGTGCGCGCTGGGGGCAACGAGCAGTACTTC
V gene: TRBV29-1
CDR3 length: 12
clone size: few
J gene: TRBJ2-7
D gene: -

CDR3 protein: CAWSTASNTEAFF
CDR3 DNA: TGTGCCTGGAGTACGGCCTCGAACACTGAAGCTTTCTTT
V gene: TRBV30
CDR3 length: 13
clone size: -
J gene: TRBJ1-1
D gene: -

CDR3 protein: CAISVGGGKTLSLHF
CDR3 DNA: TGTGCCATCAGTGTGGGAGGGGGCAAAACTTTGTCCCTCCACTTT
V gene: TRBV10-3
CDR3 length: 15
clone size: -
J gene: TRBJ1-6
D gene: TRBD1

CDR3 protein: CASSRTSGAYEQYF
CDR3 DNA: TGTGCCAGCAGTAGGACTAGCGGGGCGTACGAGCAGTACTTC
V gene: TRBV6-5
CDR3 length: 14
clone size: -
J gene: TRBJ2-7
D gene: TRBD2

CDR3 protein: CIPGGTSEQETQYF
CDR3 DNA: TGCATCCCGGGAGGGACTAGCGAGCAAGAGACCCAGTACTTC
V gene: TRBV29-1
CDR3 length: 14
clone size: -
J gene: TRBJ2-5
D gene: TRBD2

CDR3 protein: CASSLRQGDYNEQFF
CDR3 DNA: TGTGCCAGCAGCTTAAGGCAGGGGGATTACAATGAGCAGTTCTTC
V gene: TRBV7-2
CDR3 length: 15
clone size: -
J gene: TRBJ2-1
D gene: TRBD1

CDR3 protein: CASSQETPGNQETQYF
CDR3 DNA: TGTGCCAGCAGCCAAGAAACCCCAGGGAACCAAGAGACCCAGTACTTC
V gene: TRBV14
CDR3 length: 16
clone size: -
J gene: TRBJ2-5
D gene: -

CDR3 protein: CASRPSGSSEQYF
CDR3 DNA: TGTGCCAGCAGACCTAGCGGGAGTAGTGAGCAGTACTTC
V gene: TRBV6-5
CDR3 length: 13
clone size: -
J gene: TRBJ2-7
D gene: TRBD2

CDR3 protein: CASSLAGTGVNEQFF
CDR3 DNA: TGTGCCAGCAGCCTAGCCGGGACAGGGGTCAATGAGCAGTTCTTC
V gene: TRBV7-2
CDR3 length: 15
clone size: few
J gene: TRBJ2-1
D gene: TRBD1

CDR3 protein: CSVVQGDYGYTF
CDR3 DNA: TGCAGCGTCGTACAGGGTGACTATGGCTACACCTTC
V gene: TRBV29-1
CDR3 length: 12
clone size: few
J gene: TRBJ1-2
D gene: -

CDR3 protein: CSAKKWDRVDF
CDR3 DNA: TGCAGTGCTAAGAAGTGGGACAGGGTAGACTTC
V gene: TRBV20-1
CDR3 length: 11
clone size: -
J gene: TRBJ2-4
D gene: TRBD1

CDR3 protein: CAWSVPTGEQFF
CDR3 DNA: TGTGCCTGGAGTGTACCGACAGGCGAGCAGTTCTTC
V gene: TRBV30
CDR3 length: 12
clone size: -
J gene: TRBJ2-1
D gene: -

CDR3 protein: CASSPRQGYEQYF
CDR3 DNA: TGTGCCAGCAGCCCCCGACAGGGCTACGAGCAGTACTTC
V gene: TRBV5-4
CDR3 length: 13
clone size: -
J gene: TRBJ2-7
D gene: TRBD1

CDR3 protein: CAWIAAGGYNEQFF
CDR3 DNA: TGTGCCTGGATAGCAGCGGGGGGTTACAATGAGCAGTTCTTC
V gene: TRBV30
CDR3 length: 14
clone size: few
J gene: TRBJ2-1
D gene: TRBD2

CDR3 protein: CAWSVLGAGETQYF
CDR3 DNA: TGTGCCTGGAGTGTATTGGGGGCTGGAGAGACCCAGTACTTC
V gene: TRBV30
CDR3 length: 14
clone size: -
J gene: TRBJ2-5
D gene: -

CDR3 protein: CASITHRDRGQGTQYF
CDR3 DNA: TGTGCCAGCATTACGCACCGGGACAGGGGACAAGGGACCCAGTACTTC
V gene: TRBV28
CDR3 length: 16
clone size: -
J gene: TRBJ2-5
D gene: TRBD1

CDR3 protein: CAWSVLRGPGNEQFF
CDR3 DNA: TGTGCCTGGAGTGTACTGAGGGGGCCTGGGAATGAGCAGTTCTTC
V gene: TRBV30
CDR3 length: 15
clone size: -
J gene: TRBJ2-1
D gene: TRBD1

CDR3 protein: CASHQGLLSEQYF
CDR3 DNA: TGTGCCAGCCATCAGGGGCTTCTCTCCGAGCAGTACTTC
V gene: TRBV7-9
CDR3 length: 13
clone size: once
J gene: TRBJ2-7
D gene: -